What follows describes a single T cell receptor (beta chain). This clone was recorded only once. Its antigen is currently not known. The input lacks base qualities; no much larger clone sits a single base away. Unmatched junction bases come to 7, with V trimmed by 3 bases and J by 4 bases. From its cysteine to its phenylalanine, the CDR3 spans 15 amino acids. Only the CDR3 DNA stays, 45 bases, in frame from base 1. From a lookup of the germline V gene, CDR1 and CDR2 are MDHEN and SYDVKM. The data stem from a study of T cell responses to AZD1222 COVID-19 vaccine (dated by TCRdb to the early 2020s). As for the study more broadly: TCR sequencing covered 233 trial participants: 200 to 220 given two doses of AZD1222 and about 26 given two doses of MenACWY control vaccine. Trial participants were enrolled by age into subgroups of 18-55, 56-69 and 70-plus years, and 148, 28 and 57 TCR-sequenced participants, respectively, were included in these subgroups. Study-wide conclusions, independent of this receptor: Reportedly, almost half of the unique spike-specific TCRs recognized epitopes lying outside the regions that are mutated in the B.1.351 and B.1.1.7 variants. Conclusions about previously exposed vaccinees were limited because only five to seven AZD1222 recipients were SARS-CoV-2 seropositive at baseline. A significant rise in spike-specific TCR breadth and depth was observed after two AZD1222 doses relative to day 0 and relative to MenACWY recipients. Participants were mostly white British, with more females than males. The authors suggested clonal diversity may have been underestimated. Vaccine-associated CD4 TCRs spanned the whole spike protein, with dominant responses in regions 160-218 and 743-854. Because no day 14 peak-response samples were available, repertoires were characterized only after the peak T cell response. In the small 56-69-year group, the increase in depth fell short of significance, most likely because of low power.

The CDR3 regions of human TCRbeta chains were subjected to immunosequencing. Per the original workflow: TCRs in the repertoires were compared against a reference library of SARS-CoV-2-specific TCRs that had been generated with the MIRA antigen-specificity platform. Breadth was defined as the fraction of unique TCRs that were SARS-CoV-2-associated, and depth was defined as the fraction of total T cells that were SARS-CoV-2-associated. Using the MIRA data, every spike-specific TCR was mapped to the spike region that the TCR reacted to and assigned to either a CD4 or a CD8 class. Log10-transformed breadth and depth values were compared by one-way ANOVA with Sidak's multiple comparisons tests. What TCRdb holds here is the immuneACCESS table cut down to in-frame rearrangements. Part of the clones is not present; checked against another copy, under half of the missing clones reflect an unresolved V gene, and the others are unexplained. That table gives V, J and clone size, and the DNA gave D and trimming. The sample includes under 150,000 clones, with roughly 88% observed a single time. The biggest ten clones account for under 6.5% of the sample.

The time point label here, explained by the study, means: about 28 days (+/-7) after the second vaccine dose. Because spike-specific TCR depth and breadth did not differ between the two schedules, AZD1222 recipients who got a second dose at roughly 4 weeks were pooled with those who got a second dose at roughly 12 weeks. Vaccinee samples came from UK trials COV001 and COV002, including a single-blind randomized controlled phase 2/3 trial of AZD1222 (ChAdOx1 nCoV-19) in healthy adults. Trial participant PBMC samples were collected at day 0 and day 28 after the second dose for TCRbeta chain sequencing.

The source is an adult who received the AZD1222 COVID-19 vaccine. The rearrangement combines TRBV28 with TRBJ1-1; a stretch of 8 junction bases matches TRBD1. The specimen comprised peripheral blood, sampled 28 days after the second AZD1222 dose. The CDR3 is CASSFRGRLGTEAFF. The bases are TGTGCCAGCAGTTTCAGGGGGCGCTTGGGCACTGAAGCTTTCTTT.